Listed here are 19 T cell receptor beta chains from one sample, sequenced in a study of blood T cell repertoires in COVID-19. Repertoires were generated with immunoSEQ multiplex PCR, while TCRdb's copy carries only in-frame clones and drops some. The table lists roughly 290,000 clones, around 90% of them singletons. The sample was PBMCs or T cells enriched from blood (not recorded which). Receptors were obtained from a woman aged 40 to 50 who had recovered from COVID-19.

This sequence joins TRBV19 and TRBJ2-1, with 14 bases fitting TRBD2. This CDR3 region has 16 residues. V was pared by 10 bases and J by 10 bases, with 15 bases of the junction left unmatched. Germline V lookup: CDR1 LNHDA, CDR2 SQIVND (reference sequence). The CDR3, as DNA: TGTGCCACCTCGAGCGGACTAGCGGGGGGACAATGGGAGCAGTTCTTC. This sequence encodes CATSSGLAGGQWEQFF.

This clone was picked up a small number of times. J is TRBJ2-5 and V is TRBV24-1, with 8 bases identical to TRBD2. V lost 4 bases to trimming and J lost 4 bases; unmatched junction nucleotides: 7. The CDR3 runs 15 residues. Germline CDR1 is KGHDR and CDR2 is SFDVKD. In nucleotides, the CDR3 is TGTGCCACCAGTGACCCCGGGAGCGGGGGAGAGACCCAGTACTTC. This codes for CATSDPGSGGETQYF.

V gene TRBV5-6 combines with J gene TRBJ1-2, with 8 bases lining up with TRBD1. The CDR3 sequence is 14 residues long. J gave up 8 bases and V 2 bases, and 8 bases lay outside the gene matches. Germline V gene data show CDR1 as SGHDT and CDR2 as YYEEEE. CDR3 in amino acids: CASSLNRGIEGYTF. The CDR3 nucleotides are TGTGCCAGCAGCTTAAACAGGGGGATTGAGGGCTACACCTTC.

The chain recombines TRBV27 with TRBJ2-4, with TRBD2 as a possible D gene (7 bases). Trimming left V 0 bases short and J 0 bases short, with 15 bases between. There are 18 residues in the CDR3. Germline CDR1 and CDR2: MNHEY and SMNVEV (reference sequence). The CDR3 sequence is CASSLSWRGGLAKNIQYF. DNA for the CDR3: TGTGCCAGCAGTTTATCTTGGAGGGGGGGGCTAGCCAAAAACATTCAGTACTTC.

V and J are TRBV7-2 and TRBJ2-2, with D maybe TRBD2 (5 bases). The germline CDR1 and CDR2 sequences are SGHTA and FQGNSA. The CDR3 runs 15 residues. V was shortened by 2 bases and J by 5 bases, with 12 bases between the two germline ends. CDR3 residues: CASSLFRGKTGELFF. DNA of the CDR3: TGTGCCAGCAGCTTATTTCGGGGAAAGACCGGGGAGCTGTTTTTT.

This clone was seen a few times. The rearrangement links TRBV3-1 (or the pseudogene TRBV3-2) to TRBJ1-2, with unresolved D. Germline CDR1 is LGHDT and CDR2 is YNNKEL (reference sequence). This CDR3 is 14 amino acids long. V lost 4 bases to trimming and J lost 0 bases, with 9 bases between them. Here the CDR3 reads CASSPFGSNYGYTF. The DNA for the CDR3 is TGTGCCAGCAGCCCGTTCGGGTCTAACTATGGCTACACCTTC.

The genes are TRBV10-2 and TRBJ1-5; possible D gene TRBD1, 6 bases. CDR3 size: 13 residues. Germline assignment: CDR1 WSHSY and CDR2 SAAADI. The V end was cut by 6 bases, the J end by 7 bases, with 13 bases between. The chain's CDR3 is CASSPGGAQPQHF. The DNA of the CDR3 is TGCGCCAGCAGCCCTGGGGGGGCACAGCCCCAGCATTTT.

This sequence joins TRBV10-3 and TRBJ2-3; 10 bases agree with TRBD2. The CDR3 totals 14 residues. CDR1 is ENHRY, CDR2 SYGVKD, per germline. J lost 1 base, V lost 6 bases, and 1 base had no gene match. The CDR3 protein is CAISLAGGTDTQYF. The CDR3 region has the DNA TGTGCCATCAGCCTAGCGGGGGGCACAGATACGCAGTATTTT.

The chain has TRBV19 and TRBJ2-7; 7 nucleotides align to TRBD1. Germline assignment: CDR1 LNHDA and CDR2 SQIVND (reference sequence). The trim removed 4 bases at V and 4 bases at J, leaving 16 bases unmatched. The CDR3 is 17 residues long. The CDR3 here is CASSTRETGSRRYEQYF. The CDR3, as DNA: TGTGCCAGTAGTACTCGAGAGACAGGGAGTAGAAGGTACGAGCAGTACTTC.

This chain connects TRBV18 to TRBJ2-2; D not resolved. The CDR3 is made up of 15 amino acids. With 3 bases removed from V and 5 bases from J, the gap between germline ends came to 13 bases. Germline-derived CDR1 and CDR2 are KGHSH and LQKENI. CDR3 nucleotides: TGTGCCAGCTCACCCAATATCGGTCGGACCGGGGAGCTGTTTTTT. This translates into CASSPNIGRTGELFF. The whole variable domain, remainder taken from reference TRBV18 and TRBJ2-2, is NAGVMQNPRHLVRRRGQEARLRCSPMKGHSHVYWYRQLPEEGLKFMVYLQKENIIDESGMPKERFSAEFPKEGPSILRIQQVVRGDSAAYFCASSPNIGRTGELFFGEGSRLTVL.

Worth noting for this clone: Other DNA sequences in this sample translate to the same CDR3. The genes are TRBV11-2 and TRBJ1-5, with D possibly TRBD1 on 6 matching bases. CDR1 is SGHAT, CDR2 FQNNGV, per germline. V gave up 3 bases and J gave up 5 bases, with 8 bases separating them. This CDR3 is built from 13 residues. The CDR3 here is CASSLDRDQPQHF. CDR3 in DNA: TGTGCCAGCAGCTTGGACAGAGATCAGCCCCAGCATTTT.

This chain uses TRBV7-9 with TRBJ2-1; 7 bases match TRBD2. V lost 4 bases to trimming and J lost 2 bases; unmatched junction nucleotides: 8. Germline assignment: CDR1 SEHNR and CDR2 FQNEAQ (reference sequence). The CDR3 length is 16 residues. The CDR3 loop reads CASSWGGGTPYNEQFF. CDR3 nucleotides: TGTGCCAGCAGCTGGGGCGGGGGAACCCCCTACAATGAGCAGTTCTTC.

Only a few counts were recorded for this clone. The identical CDR3 is also encoded by other nucleotide sequences in the sample. This sequence joins TRBV7-2 and TRBJ1-5; 8 nucleotides match TRBD1. The CDR3 loop spans 13 amino acids. The germline CDR1 and CDR2 sequences are SGHTA and FQGNSA. The J segment lost 5 bases and the V segment lost 6 bases, leaving 3 bases of the junction unmatched. The CDR3 protein is CASSLDRDQPQHF. The CDR3 nucleotides are TGTGCCAGCAGTCTGGACAGGGATCAGCCCCAGCATTTT.

This clone was detected only a few times. The chain employs TRBV5-1 and TRBJ1-4; 9 bases fit TRBD1. Germline CDR1 reads SGHRS; CDR2 reads YFSETQ. Unmatched junction bases numbered 3, after V lost 4 bases and J lost 8 bases. The CDR3 sequence is 13 residues long. The CDR3 protein is CASSNGQGEKLFF. DNA for the CDR3: TGCGCCAGCAGCAATGGACAGGGGGAAAAACTGTTTTTT.

The chain combines TRBV11-1 with TRBJ2-7; D gene ambiguous. Germline V gene lookup returns CDR1 SGHAT and CDR2 FQDESV (reference sequence). The CDR3 has 12 amino acids. V was cut by 4 bases and J by 3 bases, with 7 bases left in between. CDR3 in DNA: TGTGCCAGCAGCTCAAACAGCTACGAGCAGTACTTC. As protein: CASSSNSYEQYF.

The chain joins TRBV27 to TRBJ1-1, with a tentative D call TRBD1 (6 bases). The CDR3 is 14 residues long. The V end lost 5 bases, the J end lost 8 bases, and 18 bases lay between the germline ends. From germline, CDR1 is MNHEY and CDR2 SMNVEV (reference sequence). As DNA, the CDR3 is TGTGCCAGCAGTCCGACACCCGACAGGCCCGAAGCTTTCTTT. It encodes CASSPTPDRPEAFF.

The chain recombines TRBV5-5 with TRBJ1-5; D call uncertain. The germline V gene encodes CDR1 SGHKS and CDR2 YYEKEE (reference sequence). There are 14 residues in the CDR3. The V end lost 2 bases, the J end lost 5 bases, and 11 bases lay between the germline ends. The CDR3 nucleotides read TGTGCCAGCAGCTTCCTCCCGCGCGATCAGCCCCAGCATTTT. This codes for CASSFLPRDQPQHF.

This chain connects TRBV5-1 to TRBJ2-5, with TRBD2 as a possible D gene (6 bases). CDR1 and CDR2 from the germline V gene are SGHRS and YFSETQ. CDR3 length: 16 residues. The V and J ends lost 0 bases and 4 bases respectively, with 16 bases between them. The DNA for the CDR3 is TGCGCCAGCAGCTTGGCGACGGGGGTTGGGTCAGAGACCCAGTACTTC. Its protein product is CASSLATGVGSETQYF.

This clone turned up a few times. J is TRBJ2-5 and V is TRBV6-5, with TRBD2 matching over 10 bases. Per the germline V gene, CDR1 is MNHEY and CDR2 is SVGAGI. The junction had 0 bases not matched to a gene; V was cut back by 7 bases and J by 4 bases. The CDR3 sequence is 12 residues long. The CDR3 nucleotides read TGTGCCAGCAAGCGGGAGGGAGAGACCCAGTACTTC. Amino acid sequence: CASKREGETQYF.